The clone carrying this TCR beta chain was detected only a few times. Per the study methods: Amplification from reference gene primers served as the basis for estimated nucleated cell counts. Assay: immunoSEQ multiplex PCR; the TCRdb copy retains only in-frame clones and omits some. The DNA was the basis for D and trimming; V, J and clone size are from that table. The table includes just over 250,000 clones, more than 70% detected once. This record belongs to a study of blood T cell repertoires in COVID-19. This CDR3 has 17 residues. Germline V gives CDR1 LGHNA, CDR2 YNFKEQ. The V and J ends lost 0 bases and 1 base, in that order; junction bases with no gene match: 3.

The chain uses TRBV4-2 and TRBJ1-5; 10 nucleotides align to TRBD1. The clonotype was recovered from a woman aged 45-65 years with acute or convalescent COVID-19. Sequencing was done on a sample of peripheral blood. CDR3 protein: CASSQDRGQGSNQPQHF. In DNA form, the CDR3 reads TGTGCCAGCAGCCAAGATAGGGGACAGGGGAGCAATCAGCCCCAGCATTTT.